The text below deals with one T cell receptor (beta chain). The source of the sample is a study of technical replicates of blood from a few donors. Trimming removed 0 bases at V and 0 bases at J, with 13 bases between. CDR3 length: 16 amino acids. The germline CDR1 and CDR2 sequences are SGHRS and YFSETQ. Produced via immunoSEQ multiplex PCR; TCRdb's table is partial and in-frame only. In the table there are 65,000 to 90,000 clones, approximately 93% of which are singletons. The sample consisted of T cells isolated from PBMCs. The genes are TRBV5-1 and TRBJ2-7, with D possibly matching TRBD2 (6 bases). The clonotype was recovered from a human donor in good health. CDR3 nucleotides: TGCGCCAGCAGCTTGGTGGGAGGACCTAGCTCCTACGAGCAGTACTTC. The encoded protein is CASSLVGGPSSYEQYF. The full variable domain, its missing parts supplied by reference TRBV5-1 and TRBJ2-7, is KAGVTQTPRYLIKTRGQQVTLSCSPISGHRSVSWYQQTPGQGLQFLFEYFSETQRNKGNFPGRFSGRQFSNSRSEMNVSTLELGDSALYLCASSLVGGPSSYEQYFGPGTRLTVT.